The 23 T cell receptor beta chains reported below all come from one sample, sequenced in a study of blood T cell repertoires in COVID-19. Produced via immunoSEQ multiplex PCR; TCRdb's table is partial and in-frame only. The profile shows approximately 90,000 clones, 75% to 80% of them singletons. The sequencing sample was made of peripheral blood. Receptors were obtained from a man between 65 and 80 years old with COVID-19, enrolled during active disease.

This chain joins TRBV5-1 and TRBJ1-1; a possible D gene is TRBD1 (5 bases). CDR1 is SGHRS and CDR2 is YFSETQ in the germline V gene. The CDR3 sequence is 15 residues long. Trimming removed 0 bases from V and 4 bases from J, with 13 bases in between. CDR3: CASSLGPLRGTEAFF. CDR3 in DNA: TGCGCCAGCAGCTTGGGTCCGCTAAGGGGCACTGAAGCTTTCTTT.

This CDR3 reads CSVGQGKTEQFF. As DNA, the CDR3 is TGCAGCGTGGGACAGGGGAAAACGGAGCAGTTCTTC. This chain uses TRBV29-1 with TRBJ2-1; 10 bases match TRBD1. There are 12 residues in the CDR3. The V and J ends lost 6 bases and 10 bases, in that order; junction bases with no gene match: 6. Germline V gene lookup returns CDR1 SQVTM and CDR2 ANQGSEA.

With respect to this clone: The junction shows a germline mismatch at one end, possibly a read error. This chain joins TRBV6-2 or TRBV6-3 and TRBJ1-5, with 7 bases lining up with TRBD1. CDR1 MNHEY and CDR2 SVGEGT come from the germline V gene. The CDR3 spans 15 residues. CDR3 protein: CASSYDRVGNRPQHF. CDR3 nucleotide sequence: TGTGCCAGCAGTTACGACAGGGTGGGAAATCGGCCCCAGCATTTT.

The chain carries TRBV6-4 and TRBJ2-3; 10 nucleotides agree with TRBD2. The CDR3 is made up of 17 amino acids. Germline values: CDR1 MRHNA, CDR2 SNTAGT. V gave up 6 bases and J gave up 3 bases; unmatched junction bases: 12. The CDR3 DNA sequence: TGTGCCAGCAGCCTCAGTTTTCTAGCGGGAGAAACAGATACGCAGTATTTT. Protein sequence: CASSLSFLAGETDTQYF.

DNA for the CDR3: TGTGCCAGCAGCCCCTCTCCCGGACAGGGGGACACTGAAGCTTTCTTT. It codes for CASSPSPGQGDTEAFF. The chain couples TRBV7-9 to TRBJ1-1, with 10 bases aligning to TRBD1. The V gene end was trimmed by 5 bases and the J gene end by 3 bases; junction bases not matched to a gene: 9. The CDR3 sequence is 16 residues long. Germline loops: CDR1 SEHNR, CDR2 FQNEAQ (reference sequence).

This rearrangement joins TRBV5-1 to TRBJ2-2, with a possible D match to TRBD1 (5 bases). The V and J ends lost 4 bases and 0 bases respectively, with 13 bases between them. This CDR3 contains 16 residues. Per germline, CDR1 SGHRS and CDR2 YFSETQ. The CDR3: CASSAAGWANTGELFF. The CDR3 nucleotides are TGCGCCAGCAGCGCGGCAGGGTGGGCGAACACCGGGGAGCTGTTTTTT.

The rearrangement joins TRBV5-1 to TRBJ1-2; TRBD1 matches 8 bases. CDR1 and CDR2 (germline): SGHRS, YFSETQ. The V gene end was trimmed by 0 bases and the J gene end by 6 bases; junction bases not matched to a gene: 10. The CDR3 sequence is 16 residues long. This chain's CDR3 is CASSLGTGNLINGYTF. The CDR3 bases are TGCGCCAGCAGCTTGGGGACAGGGAATTTAATCAATGGCTACACCTTC.

The chain links TRBV7-2 to TRBJ1-5; D unresolved. V was cut by 1 base and J by 5 bases, with 3 bases left in between. The length of the CDR3 is 12 residues. Germline V gene lookup returns CDR1 SGHTA and CDR2 FQGNSA. The CDR3 DNA is TGTGCCAGCAGCTTAGGAGATCAGCCCCAGCATTTT. The encoded protein is CASSLGDQPQHF.

This chain links TRBV5-1 with TRBJ2-2; a weak D match, TRBD1 (5 bases). The CDR3 spans 15 residues. Trimming took off 4 bases at V and 0 bases at J, with 10 bases between the two ends. The V gene's germline CDR1 is SGHRS and CDR2 YFSETQ. The CDR3 nucleotides are TGCGCCAGCAGCCACGACAGAGCGAACACCGGGGAGCTGTTTTTT. Translation: CASSHDRANTGELFF.

The chain carries TRBV28 and TRBJ1-2; 7 nucleotides line up with TRBD1. Germline loops: CDR1 MDHEN, CDR2 SYDVKM. Losses at the gene ends were 7 bases for V and 5 bases for J; bases not matched to a gene: 7. The CDR3 length is 13 residues. The CDR3 spells CASTPGGRYGYTF. In nucleotides, the CDR3 is TGTGCCAGCACCCCAGGGGGTCGGTATGGCTACACCTTC.

This chain uses TRBV5-6 with TRBJ2-5; perhaps TRBD2 as D (5 bases). The germline V and J ends were trimmed by 0 bases and 5 bases, with 8 bases remaining between them. The germline V gene has CDR1 SGHDT and CDR2 YYEEEE. This CDR3 comprises 13 residues. The CDR3 DNA is TGTGCCAGCAGCTTGGCGGGGATCGAGACCCAGTACTTC. This encodes CASSLAGIETQYF. The complete variable domain, with remaining parts taken from reference TRBV5-6 and TRBJ2-5, reads DAGVTQSPTHLIKTRGQQVTLRCSPKSGHDTVSWYQQALGQGPQFIFQYYEEEERQRGNFPDRFSGHQFPNYSSELNVNALLLGDSALYLCASSLAGIETQYFGPGTRLLVL.

The V call is TRBV7-9, the J call TRBJ2-7; TRBD2 agrees at 7 bases. With 1 base clipped from V and 5 bases from J, the junction kept 5 bases outside the gene matches. Germline CDR1 is SEHNR and CDR2 is FQNEAQ (reference sequence). The CDR3 loop spans 14 amino acids. CDR3 nucleotide sequence: TGTGCCAGCAGCTTAGGCGGGAGTCTTGACGAGCAGTACTTC. This translates into CASSLGGSLDEQYF.

The chain joins TRBV6-6 to TRBJ1-6, with a possible D match to TRBD1 (6 bases). Germline V gives CDR1 MNHNY, CDR2 SVGAGI (reference sequence). The CDR3 totals 14 residues. The V end lost 5 bases, the J end lost 9 bases, and 14 bases lay between the germline ends. For the CDR3, the DNA is TGTGCCAGCAGTCCCGGGGGGGCTAGTTCACCCCTCCACTTT. Residues: CASSPGGASSPLHF.

V gene TRBV2 combines with J gene TRBJ2-5; 7 nucleotides match TRBD1. This CDR3 region has 13 residues. The V gene end was trimmed by 6 bases and the J gene end by 2 bases; junction bases not matched to a gene: 3. Per the germline V gene, CDR1 is SNHLY and CDR2 is FYNNEI. DNA for the CDR3: TGTGCCAGCAGGGGACAGAAACAAGAGACCCAGTACTTC. Translating it yields CASRGQKQETQYF.

V is TRBV6-5 and J is TRBJ1-2; the D is unclear. This CDR3 comprises 14 residues. V was shortened by 2 bases and J by 8 bases, with 15 bases between the two germline ends. Germline lookup yields CDR1 MNHEY and CDR2 SVGAGI. The CDR3 nucleotides are TGTGCCAGCAGTTACAGCGTGGCCCATAGGGGCTACACCTTC. It yields the protein CASSYSVAHRGYTF.

V gene TRBV5-1 combines with J gene TRBJ1-2, with 10 bases identical to TRBD1. The trim removed 4 bases at V and 8 bases at J, leaving 8 bases unmatched. This CDR3 is 14 amino acids long. The V gene's germline CDR1 is SGHRS and CDR2 YFSETQ. CDR3 amino acids: CASSETGQGHGYTF. DNA for the CDR3: TGCGCCAGCAGCGAAACGGGACAGGGGCACGGCTACACCTTC.

The chain uses TRBV19 and TRBJ1-2; D might be TRBD1 (5 bases). Germline-derived CDR1 and CDR2 are LNHDA and SQIVND (reference sequence). This CDR3 spans 15 amino acids. V lost 7 bases to trimming and J lost 4 bases, with 19 bases between them. The CDR3 is CASMAPGRSSYGYTF. CDR3 nucleotide sequence: TGTGCCAGTATGGCCCCAGGGCGTTCTAGCTATGGCTACACCTTC.

The CDR3 region has the DNA TGTGCCACCAGCAGAGATGGGCATCTCAGGGGGGATTCACCCCTCCACTTT. Translating gives CATSRDGHLRGDSPLHF. The V gene is TRBV15, the J gene TRBJ1-6, with 7 bases that match TRBD1. Trimming at V came to 0 bases and at J to 8 bases, leaving 10 bases not matched to a gene. The V gene's germline CDR1 is LNHNV and CDR2 YYDKDF (reference sequence). The CDR3 is made up of 17 amino acids.

The rearrangement links TRBV5-6 to TRBJ2-5; 8 bases match TRBD1. In germline, CDR1 is SGHDT, CDR2 YYEEEE. This CDR3 is built from 16 residues. The V segment lost 0 bases and the J segment 7 bases; nucleotides outside the gene matches: 11. The CDR3 coding sequence is TGTGCCAGCAGCTTGGGGCAGGGGGCGATTGGGAGGACCCAGTACTTC. It specifies CASSLGQGAIGRTQYF.

The V gene is TRBV18, the J gene TRBJ1-1; perhaps TRBD1 as D (5 bases). Germline CDR1 KGHSH, CDR2 LQKENI. Trimming took 3 bases from V and 2 from J, leaving 28 bases between them. The CDR3 extends over 20 amino acids. The CDR3 spells CASSPIDNQLHDSSNTEAFF. CDR3 nucleotides: TGTGCCAGCTCACCGATCGATAACCAACTTCACGACAGTTCCAACACTGAAGCTTTCTTT.

The chain has TRBV7-8 and TRBJ2-1, with 13 positions matching TRBD2. Unmatched junction bases numbered 8, after V lost 2 bases and J lost 10 bases. Germline CDR1 SGHVS, CDR2 FQNEAQ. This CDR3 comprises 16 residues. The CDR3, as DNA: TGTGCCAGCAGCTTAACTAGCGGGAGGGCCTGGGACGAGCAGTTCTTC. As protein: CASSLTSGRAWDEQFF.

This chain links TRBV7-9 with TRBJ2-7, with 7 bases fitting TRBD1. The CDR3 runs 16 residues. V dropped 5 bases and J dropped 0; count of bases not matched to a gene: 10. The germline V gene encodes CDR1 SEHNR and CDR2 FQNEAQ (reference sequence). CDR3 protein: CASSHTPGTASYEQYF. CDR3 nucleotides: TGTGCCAGCAGCCACACCCCTGGGACAGCCTCCTACGAGCAGTACTTC.

CDR3 loop: CASSEATGNYGYTF. CDR3 nucleotides: TGCGCCAGCAGCGAGGCGACGGGGAACTATGGCTACACCTTC. This chain links TRBV5-1 with TRBJ1-2; the D is unclear. CDR1 and CDR2 (germline): SGHRS, YFSETQ. Trimming stripped 4 bases from V and 2 bases from J, with 12 bases between. This CDR3 has 14 residues.